A selection of T cell receptor beta chains follows, all from one sample in a study of blood T cell repertoires in COVID-19. Only in-frame clones appear in the TCRdb table, and some are missing; sequencing was by immunoSEQ multiplex PCR. The sample has some 250,000 clones, approximately 85% seen once. The sample comprised peripheral blood. The receptor set was obtained from a human donor in a cohort sampled during active COVID-19. CDR3s include the opening cysteine and the closing phenylalanine or tryptophan. The D gene is left open where the match is weak. Clone size is given for some rows only: seen once, a few or many times, or a class if the clone is expanded.

size	V	J	D	length	DNA	CDR3
once	TRBV6-5	TRBJ2-5	NA	15	TGTGCCAGCAGTTGGGAGTCGGGGGAAAGGGAGACCCAGTACTTC	CASSWESGERETQYF
NA	TRBV11-2	TRBJ2-1	NA	15	TGTGCCAGCAGCTTCACAGGGAGGGTTTACAATGAGCAGTTCTTC	CASSFTGRVYNEQFF
NA	TRBV10-3	TRBJ2-5	TRBD1	16	TGTGCCATCAGTGGACCCGGGACAGGCCTTAAAGAGACCCAGTACTTC	CAISGPGTGLKETQYF
NA	TRBV3-1/TRBV3-2	TRBJ1-6	NA	17	TGTGCCAGCAGCCAAGAAGGGGCAGGCTCCTATAATTCACCCCTCCACTTT	CASSQEGAGSYNSPLHF
NA	TRBV10-1	TRBJ2-7	TRBD2	16	TGCGCCAGAACCGGGGGGGGAGGAGATCCCCCGTACGAGCAGTACTTC	CARTGGGGDPPYEQYF
NA	TRBV7-9	TRBJ1-2	NA	12	TGTGCCAGCAGCTTAGACAGCTATGGCTACACCTTC	CASSLDSYGYTF
NA	TRBV12-3/TRBV12-4	TRBJ1-5	NA	13	TGTGCCAGCAGGTTGACAGGCAATCAGCCCCAGCATTTT	CASRLTGNQPQHF
NA	TRBV5-1	TRBJ1-1	TRBD1	14	TGCGCCAGCAGCCTAACAGGGGGAGGCACTGAAGCTTTCTTT	CASSLTGGGTEAFF
NA	TRBV4-1	TRBJ2-5	TRBD2	19	TGCGCCAGCAGCCAAGGGATACCGGGACTAGCGGGGTTTATGGAGACCCAGTACTTC	CASSQGIPGLAGFMETQYF
NA	TRBV19	TRBJ2-3	TRBD2	16	TGTGCCAGTAGGATAGTAGCGGGACCGTGGACAGATACGCAGTATTTT	CASRIVAGPWTDTQYF
NA	TRBV11-2	TRBJ2-7	NA	18	TGTGCCAGCAGCCATAGAGGGGGGCGACAGGGACCGTCCTACGAGCAGTACTTC	CASSHRGGRQGPSYEQYF
few	TRBV20-1	TRBJ1-5	NA	10	TGCAGTGCTACAGGCCAGCCCCAGCATTTT	CSATGQPQHF
NA	TRBV30	TRBJ2-7	NA	13	TGTGCCTGGAGTGACAATCGCCTTTACGAGCAGTACTTC	CAWSDNRLYEQYF
NA	TRBV7-2	TRBJ2-3	TRBD2	19	TGTGCCAGCAGCTTATACCCGGCCGGCGGCGGGGGGGCTTCAGATACGCAGTATTTT	CASSLYPAGGGGASDTQYF
NA	TRBV7-2	TRBJ1-1	NA	11	TGTGCCAACCTAAGACACGGTGAAGCTTTCTTT	CANLRHGEAFF
NA	TRBV4-3	TRBJ1-1	NA	16	TGCGCCAGCAGCCAAGATTTCGGGTCGGTCAACACTGAAGCTTTCTTT	CASSQDFGSVNTEAFF
NA	TRBV2	TRBJ1-1	NA	15	TGTGCCAGCAGCGTTCCCACAGGGCCGAACACTGAAGCTTTCTTT	CASSVPTGPNTEAFF
NA	TRBV12-3/TRBV12-4	TRBJ2-1	TRBD2	12	TGTGCCAGCAGTCTTAGCGGGAGTGCGCAGTTCTTC	CASSLSGSAQFF
NA	TRBV6-5	TRBJ1-1	NA	12	TGTGCCAGCAGAATTAGAGTAACTGAAGCTTTCTTT	CASRIRVTEAFF
NA	TRBV5-3	TRBJ1-6	NA	16	TGTGCCAGAAGCTTGGAGGGGTTCCGAGATGATTCACCCCTCCACTTT	CARSLEGFRDDSPLHF
NA	TRBV2	TRBJ1-2	NA	13	TGTGCCAGCAGTCCGACAGAAAACTATGGCTACACCTTC	CASSPTENYGYTF
once	TRBV15	TRBJ2-5	NA	14	TGTGCCACCAGCGCCACAGGGCTCGGGGAGACCCAGTACTTC	CATSATGLGETQYF